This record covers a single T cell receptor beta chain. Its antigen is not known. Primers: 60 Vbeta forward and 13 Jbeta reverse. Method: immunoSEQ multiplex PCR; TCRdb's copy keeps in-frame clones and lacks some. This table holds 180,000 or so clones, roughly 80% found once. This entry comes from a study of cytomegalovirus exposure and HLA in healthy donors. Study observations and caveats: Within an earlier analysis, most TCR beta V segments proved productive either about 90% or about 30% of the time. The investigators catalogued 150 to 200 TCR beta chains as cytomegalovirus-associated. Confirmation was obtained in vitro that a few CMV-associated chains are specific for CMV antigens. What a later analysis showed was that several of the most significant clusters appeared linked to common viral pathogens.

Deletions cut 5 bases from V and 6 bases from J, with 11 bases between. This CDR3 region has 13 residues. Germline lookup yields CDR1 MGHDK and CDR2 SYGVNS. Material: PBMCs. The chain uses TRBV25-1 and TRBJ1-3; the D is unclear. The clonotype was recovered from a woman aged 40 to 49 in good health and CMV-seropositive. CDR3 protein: CASSPRPQNTIYF. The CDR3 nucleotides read TGTGCCAGCAGTCCGAGGCCTCAAAACACCATATATTTT.